Below are 21 T cell receptor beta chains sequenced from a single sample in a study of CD8 T cells in ankylosing spondylitis. TCRdb analysed the 5' RACE reads with MiXCR anew, one entry per CDR3 protein. The sample lists about 140,000 distinct CDR3 sequences; 30% to 35% were seen once. The specimen was synovial fluid, either unsorted or a sorted T cell fraction (not recorded which). Source of these receptors: a male donor with ankylosing spondylitis.

This clonotype was counted between two and nine times. V usage is TRBV9 and J usage is TRBJ1-5; the match to TRBD1 covers 7 bases. Germline CDR1 and CDR2: SGDLS and YYNGEE. Trimming removed 3 bases from V and 3 bases from J; junction bases left unmatched: 15. The CDR3 is made up of 18 amino acids. CDR3 amino acids: CASSEPSTTGANNQPQHF. In DNA form, the CDR3 reads TGTGCCAGCAGCGAGCCCTCCACTACAGGGGCGAACAATCAGCCCCAGCATTTT.

V gene TRBV7-9 combines with J gene TRBJ1-4; D may be TRBD1 (5 bases). This CDR3 is built from 12 residues. Germline V gene data show CDR1 as SEHNR and CDR2 as FQNEAQ (reference sequence). Trimming left V 10 bases short and J 2 bases short, with 8 bases between. The CDR3 protein is CATGATNEKLFF. The CDR3 region has the DNA TGTGCCACCGGGGCTACTAATGAAAAACTGTTTTTT.

This clonotype was seen once. The chain is built from TRBV27 and TRBJ1-5; TRBD1 might be the D (6 bases). Germline V CDR1 and CDR2: MNHEY, SMNVEV (reference sequence). This CDR3 spans 15 amino acids. Trimming stripped 5 bases from V and 1 base from J, with 12 bases between. CDR3: CASSRQGKSNQPQHF. DNA for the CDR3: TGTGCCAGCAGTCGCCAGGGGAAGAGCAATCAGCCCCAGCATTTT.

The rearrangement uses TRBV24-1 and TRBJ1-5, with D unresolved. The CDR3 totals 16 residues. Germline values: CDR1 KGHDR, CDR2 SFDVKD. V lost 6 bases to trimming and J lost 7 bases, with 21 bases between them. The CDR3: CATSSSRASGVQPQHF. DNA of the CDR3: TGTGCCACCAGTTCTTCAAGGGCCTCGGGCGTCCAGCCCCAGCATTTT.

This clonotype was detected a few times. This chain links TRBV28 with TRBJ1-5; D gene uncertain. The CDR3 contains 15 residues. Germline V lookup: CDR1 MDHEN, CDR2 SYDVKM. Trimming left V 6 bases short and J 4 bases short, with 16 bases between. The CDR3 sequence is CASRDGLPKNQPQHF. As DNA, the CDR3 is TGTGCCAGCAGAGACGGACTGCCGAAGAATCAGCCCCAGCATTTT.

In its sample, this clonotype was seen many times. This chain connects TRBV2 to TRBJ2-3; 7 bases align to TRBD1. This CDR3 spans 15 amino acids. Germline trimming cut 6 bases from V and 4 bases from J; bases unmatched to any gene: 10. CDR1 is SNHLY, CDR2 FYNNEI, per germline. CDR3 sequence (DNA): TGTGCCAGCAGCGGGACAGCCAGATCACCAGATACGCAGTATTTT. Protein product: CASSGTARSPDTQYF.

There are a few counts of this clonotype. J is TRBJ2-5 and V is TRBV5-4; TRBD1 is a possible D gene (6 bases). Trimming cost V 0 bases and J 0 bases, with 6 bases left between them. This CDR3 has 14 amino acids. Germline V gives CDR1 SGHNT, CDR2 YYREEE (reference sequence). This CDR3 reads CASSLGDNQETQYF. CDR3 DNA sequence: TGTGCCAGCAGCTTGGGGGACAACCAAGAGACCCAGTACTTC.

This clonotype was detected only a few times. The chain recombines TRBV20-1 with TRBJ1-2, with 8 bases identical to TRBD1. The V segment lost 0 bases and the J segment 8 bases; nucleotides outside the gene matches: 11. Germline-derived CDR1 and CDR2 are DFQATT and SNEGSKA (reference sequence). The CDR3 totals 15 residues. CDR3 nucleotide sequence: TGCAGTGCTAGAGATAATAATTGGACAGGGAGGGGCTACACCTTC. Its translation is CSARDNNWTGRGYTF.

This clonotype has a handful of counts. The CDR3 region is CASSVDRLNNEQFF. The CDR3 DNA follows: TGTGCCAGCAGCGTAGATCGACTCAACAATGAGCAGTTCTTC. This chain connects TRBV9 to TRBJ2-1, with D uncertain. Trimming removed 0 bases from V and 5 bases from J, with 9 bases in between. Germline V gene lookup returns CDR1 SGDLS and CDR2 YYNGEE. The CDR3 has 14 residues.

V usage is TRBV28 and J usage is TRBJ1-1, with a tentative D call TRBD1 (6 bases). CDR3 length: 17 amino acids. Germline V CDR1 and CDR2: MDHEN, SYDVKM. V was shortened by 5 bases and J by 1 base, with 20 bases between the two germline ends. CDR3 sequence: CASSPTDSRIGNTEAFF. In DNA, the CDR3 is TGTGCCAGCAGTCCTACGGACAGTCGGATAGGGAACACTGAAGCTTTCTTT.

This clonotype was found many times. The chain is built from TRBV29-1 and TRBJ2-3; tentatively, D is TRBD1 (5 bases). There are 14 residues in the CDR3. Trimming cost V 7 bases and J 3 bases, with 17 bases left between them. CDR1 and CDR2 from the germline V gene are SQVTM and ANQGSEA. The CDR3 DNA reads as TGCAGCGGGTGGTCTGGACATAAAACAGATACGCAGTATTTT. Protein sequence: CSGWSGHKTDTQYF.

The chain recombines TRBV5-1 with TRBJ2-3; D is perhaps TRBD2 (6 bases). Germline V gene data show CDR1 as SGHRS and CDR2 as YFSETQ. The CDR3 runs 15 residues. The germline V and J ends were trimmed by 6 bases and 0 bases, with 14 bases remaining between them. The CDR3 nucleotides are TGCGCCAGCACCGAGCGGGCGGCTAGCACAGATACGCAGTATTTT. It translates to CASTERAASTDTQYF.

This clonotype has ten or more counts. The V call is TRBV20-1, the J call TRBJ2-5, with 11 bases identical to TRBD2. Per the germline V gene, CDR1 is DFQATT and CDR2 is SNEGSKA (reference sequence). This CDR3 region has 15 residues. V shed 4 bases, J shed 4 bases, and the junction held 8 bases outside the gene matches. Written as DNA, the CDR3 is TGCAGTGCTATACCGGGACTAGCGGTTACAGAGACCCAGTACTTC. Translated: CSAIPGLAVTETQYF.

This chain joins TRBV12-3 or TRBV12-4 and TRBJ2-6; D might be TRBD1 (5 bases). V was shortened by 6 bases and J by 0 bases, with 9 bases between the two germline ends. The CDR3 extends over 15 amino acids. The CDR3 nucleotides are TGTGCCAGCAGCCTCAGGGACTCTGGGGCCAACGTCCTGACTTTC. Protein: CASSLRDSGANVLTF.

For this clonotype: One end of the junction fails to match germline, which may point to a read error. The chain has TRBV9 and TRBJ1-1; D unresolved. Germline V gene sequence: CDR1 SGDLS, CDR2 YYNGEE. CDR3 length: 16 residues. The CDR3, as DNA: TGTGCCAGCAGCGACCCCCGGGTCGCCAAGTTGACTGGAGCTTTCTTT. Translated: CASSDPRVAKLTGAFF. The whole variable domain, remainder taken from reference TRBV9 and TRBJ1-1, is DSGVTQTPKHLITATGQRVTLRCSPRSGDLSVYWYQQSLDQGLQFLIQYYNGEERAKGNILERFSAQQFPDLHSELNLSSLELGDSALYFCASSDPRVAKLTGAFFGQGTRLTVV.

This clonotype has a count of ten or more. This chain links TRBV5-1 with TRBJ1-1; D perhaps matches TRBD1 (5 bases). The CDR3 loop spans 13 amino acids. The V end lost 0 bases, the J end lost 9 bases, and 12 bases lay between the germline ends. From germline, CDR1 is SGHRS and CDR2 YFSETQ. CDR3 protein: CASSLGGREQAFF. The CDR3 bases are TGCGCCAGCAGCTTGGGAGGCAGGGAACAAGCTTTCTTT.

The gene calls are TRBV6-1 and TRBJ1-4; no reliable D call. The CDR3 has 16 residues. Germline values: CDR1 MNHNS, CDR2 SASEGT. V gave up 0 bases and J gave up 2 bases, with 10 bases separating them. As DNA, the CDR3 is TGTGCCAGCAGTGAAGCGGCAGGTTGGACTAATGAAAAACTGTTTTTT. Translated, it gives CASSEAAGWTNEKLFF.

In DNA, the CDR3 is TGCAGCGTTGAGACAGGGATGAAGAACATTCAGTACTTC. It specifies CSVETGMKNIQYF. V is TRBV29-1 and J is TRBJ2-4; 7 bases match TRBD1. V trimming: 3 bases; J trimming: 7 bases; junction bases outside the gene matches: 6. Germline CDR1 SQVTM, CDR2 ANQGSEA. This CDR3 contains 13 residues.

This clonotype showed up just a few times. The chain links TRBV27 to TRBJ1-2; TRBD1 matches at 12 bases. The V and J ends lost 4 bases and 7 bases, in that order; junction bases with no gene match: 4. CDR1 and CDR2 from the germline V gene are MNHEY and SMNVEV (reference sequence). This CDR3 region has 14 residues. The CDR3 coding sequence is TGTGCCAGCAGTTCCGGGACAGGGGGCTTTGGCTACACCTTC. It translates to CASSSGTGGFGYTF.

This clonotype showed up many times. The chain couples TRBV28 to TRBJ1-2, with a weak D call TRBD1 (5 bases). Trimming stripped 6 bases from V and 6 bases from J, with 17 bases between. This CDR3 contains 14 residues. Germline loops: CDR1 MDHEN, CDR2 SYDVKM. The CDR3 loop is CASRLGAGFDGYTF. CDR3 sequence (DNA): TGTGCCAGCAGGCTAGGCGCAGGGTTTGATGGCTACACCTTC.

This clonotype was counted a few times. The chain has TRBV20-1 and TRBJ2-3, with TRBD2 as a possible D gene (5 bases). The CDR3 contains 16 residues. Trimming removed 6 bases at V and 6 bases at J, with 25 bases between. Germline V CDR1 and CDR2: DFQATT, SNEGSKA (reference sequence). The chain's CDR3 is CSATRRKGALVDTQYF. The CDR3 coding sequence is TGCAGTGCCACGCGCCGGAAGGGAGCCCTAGTCGATACGCAGTATTTT.